These T cell receptor beta chains were read from a single sample in a study of CD8 T cells in ankylosing spondylitis. TCRdb re-called the 5' RACE reads with MiXCR, one entry per CDR3 protein. The table has some 700,000 distinct CDR3 sequences, around 17% seen once. The sequenced material came from blood, either unsorted or a sorted T cell fraction (not recorded which). These receptors were taken from a male donor with ankylosing spondylitis. Both conserved end residues are part of each CDR3. Fields, in order: J gene, D gene, clone size, V gene, CDR3 DNA, CDR3 protein. A D gene is named only where the DNA matches it firmly. Size is omitted from some rows. Given values are once, few, many or a class for expanded clones.

TRBJ2-4,NA,once,TRBV27,TGTGCCAGCGGGACCGGTCCCCCGTCTCGGGCCATTCAGTACTTC,CASGTGPPSRAIQYF
TRBJ2-1,NA,NA,TRBV5-1,TGCGCCAGCAGCTTGGCCGGCGGGGGCTCGCAGTTCTTC,CASSLAGGGSQFF
TRBJ2-1,TRBD2,NA,TRBV6-2/TRBV6-3,TGTGCCAGTGAGCGGGGGGGCTCCTACAATGAGCAGTTCTTC,CASERGGSYNEQFF
TRBJ2-5,TRBD2,NA,TRBV12-3/TRBV12-4,TGTGCCAGCAGTTTAGGGACTAGGGAAGAGACCCAGTACTTC,CASSLGTREETQYF
TRBJ1-3,TRBD1,NA,TRBV5-1,TGCGCCAGCAGCTCGGGACAGGGATTTCTCTCTGGAAACACCATATATTTT,CASSSGQGFLSGNTIYF
TRBJ2-5,NA,few,TRBV7-3,TGTGCCAGTAGCGGCTACCAAGAGACCCAGTACTTC,CASSGYQETQYF
TRBJ2-5,TRBD2,few,TRBV7-8,TGTGCCAGCAGCTTACTACCTAGCGGGGGGGTTGAGACCCAGTACTTC,CASSLLPSGGVETQYF
TRBJ2-1,NA,few,TRBV7-9,TGTGCCAGCAGCTCGAGCGGCCCATACAATGAGCAGTTCTTC,CASSSSGPYNEQFF
TRBJ2-3,TRBD2,few,TRBV7-9,TGTGCCAGCAGCTTAGAACGGGGGGACACAGATACGCAGTATTTT,CASSLERGDTDTQYF
TRBJ1-3,NA,NA,TRBV7-2,TGTGCCAGCAGCGCTACACGGTCGGGAAACACCATATATTTT,CASSATRSGNTIYF
TRBJ2-1,TRBD1,NA,TRBV5-1,TGCGCCAGCACCCAGGGGGACGGGTCGAATGAGCAGTTCTTC,CASTQGDGSNEQFF
TRBJ1-5,NA,NA,TRBV24-1,TGTGCCACCTCGGACGTGGGGGCCGATCAGCCCCAGCATTTT,CATSDVGADQPQHF
TRBJ2-7,NA,NA,TRBV7-8,TGTGCCAGCAGCTTAGCGGGGAAATACGAGCAGTACTTC,CASSLAGKYEQYF
TRBJ2-7,TRBD1,NA,TRBV25-1,TGTGCCAGCAGTGATACGGACAGGGGGCACGAGCAGTACTTC,CASSDTDRGHEQYF
TRBJ1-5,NA,few,TRBV20-1,TGCAGTGCTAGAGTTGACACTTATAGCAATCAGCCCCAGCATTTT,CSARVDTYSNQPQHF
TRBJ2-1,NA,NA,TRBV12-3/TRBV12-4,TGTGCCAGCAGTTGGGGGGATGGTGAGCAGTTCTTC,CASSWGDGEQFF
TRBJ2-5,TRBD1,few,TRBV20-1,TGCAGTGCTATAGCACCGGGACAGGGGGTAAAAGAGACCCAGTACTTC,CSAIAPGQGVKETQYF
TRBJ2-2,NA,few,TRBV7-2,TGTGCCAGCACCCTAGCCCCCTGGAAGGAAGCGGAGCTGTTTTTT,CASTLAPWKEAELFF
TRBJ2-1,NA,NA,TRBV5-1,TGCGCCAGCAGCTTGGGGGGTCTCGCGGATGAGCAGTTCTTC,CASSLGGLADEQFF
TRBJ2-2,NA,few,TRBV4-2,TGTGCCAGCAGCCAAGATGGTGGGGGGAAGAACACCGGGGAGCTGTTTTTT,CASSQDGGGKNTGELFF
TRBJ1-1,TRBD1,NA,TRBV24-1,TGTGCCACCAGTGAGGTTAACAGGGGGTTGAACACTGAAGCTTTCTTT,CATSEVNRGLNTEAFF
TRBJ1-1,TRBD1,few,TRBV29-1,TGCAGCGCCTGGAGGGGGCAGAACACTGAAGCTTTCTTT,CSAWRGQNTEAFF
TRBJ2-5,TRBD1,NA,TRBV5-1,TGCGCCAGCGGTCGACAGGGGGGAGAGGAGACCCAGTACTTC,CASGRQGGEETQYF
TRBJ2-1,NA,few,TRBV27,TGTGCCAGCAGAGGGGGGCGCCTCTACAATGAGCAGTTCTTC,CASRGGRLYNEQFF
TRBJ1-3,NA,NA,TRBV7-2,TGTGCCAGCAGCTTAGTAAGGTCAGCCTCTGGAAACACCATATATTTT,CASSLVRSASGNTIYF
TRBJ1-1,NA,few,TRBV20-1,TGCAGTGCTAGGGCAATGAACACTGAAGCTTTCTTT,CSARAMNTEAFF
TRBJ2-7,TRBD2,few,TRBV28,TGTGCCAGCAGTTTTTCCGGGACTAGCGGGAGAAAGTACTTC,CASSFSGTSGRKYF
TRBJ1-1,NA,NA,TRBV7-9,TGTGCCAGCAGCTTAGGTAAAGGGAAGACTGAAGCTTTCTTT,CASSLGKGKTEAFF
TRBJ1-2,TRBD1,NA,TRBV20-1,TGCAGTGCTAGTATTTCAGGGGGCCAGGGTTATGGCTACACCTTC,CSASISGGQGYGYTF
TRBJ2-7,NA,few,TRBV4-1,TGCGCCAGCAGCCAAGCGAGCTCTACTAAATACTACGAGCAGTACTTC,CASSQASSTKYYEQYF
TRBJ1-2,TRBD1,few,TRBV7-9,TGTGCCAGCAGCGACCAGGACAGGGGGCGGTTTGGCTACACCTTC,CASSDQDRGRFGYTF
TRBJ2-6,NA,NA,TRBV28,TGTGCCAGCAGTCTCCCAAGTGCTGGGGCCAACGTCCTGACTTTC,CASSLPSAGANVLTF
TRBJ2-3,NA,NA,TRBV21-1,TGTGCCAGCAGCACCCCTAGCGGGAGAAGCACAGATACGCAGTATTTT,CASSTPSGRSTDTQYF
TRBJ2-1,TRBD2,few,TRBV6-5,TGTGCCAGCAAGATTACGATTAGCGGGCACAATGAGCAGTTCTTC,CASKITISGHNEQFF
TRBJ2-7,NA,NA,TRBV4-3,TGCGCCAGCAGCCAAGACCTCGGGACCGAGCAGTACTTC,CASSQDLGTEQYF
TRBJ2-5,NA,few,TRBV24-1,TGTGCCACCAGGGGGGGAGGAGAGACCCAGTACTTC,CATRGGGETQYF
TRBJ2-1,TRBD2,NA,TRBV7-3,TGTGCCAGCAGCCCTATAGCGGGAAGCGATGAGCAGTTCTTC,CASSPIAGSDEQFF
TRBJ2-5,TRBD2,NA,TRBV6-4,TGTGCCAGCAGTCGGACTAGCGGGGGGGGAGAGACCCAGTACTTC,CASSRTSGGGETQYF
TRBJ1-1,NA,NA,TRBV7-3,TGTGCCAGCAGCTTAACAGGGGAGGACACTGAAGCTTTCTTT,CASSLTGEDTEAFF
TRBJ2-1,TRBD2,NA,TRBV3-1,TGTGCCAGCAGCCATCCTGGAGGGAGCGGGGGGGCCAGGCGGGCCTACAATGAGCAGTTCTTC,CASSHPGGSGGARRAYNEQFF
TRBJ2-7,TRBD2,NA,TRBV27,TGTGCCAGCAAGCTGACTAGCGGAACCTACGAGCAGTACTTC,CASKLTSGTYEQYF
TRBJ2-3,TRBD2,few,TRBV5-1,TGCGCCAGCAGCTTGGGGACTAGCGGGGGGGCTAGCACAGATACGCAGTATTTT,CASSLGTSGGASTDTQYF
TRBJ1-2,NA,NA,TRBV12-3/TRBV12-4,TGTGCCAGCAGTTTATCCGCGGGGACCCCTGGCTATGGCTACACCTTC,CASSLSAGTPGYGYTF
TRBJ1-5,TRBD1,few,TRBV20-1,TGCAGTGCTAGAGGACAGGGGGCTAGCCAGCCCCAGCATTTT,CSARGQGASQPQHF
TRBJ2-1,NA,NA,TRBV7-9,TGTGCCAGCAGCAAAGGGGGGGAGGATGAGCAGTTCTTC,CASSKGGEDEQFF
TRBJ2-3,TRBD2,NA,TRBV7-9,TGTGCCAGCAGCCACATTATTGGACTAGCGGAGACAGATACGCAGTATTTT,CASSHIIGLAETDTQYF
TRBJ1-5,NA,few,TRBV12-3/TRBV12-4,TGTGCCAGCAGTTTCTCTCCCGCGGGGTTAGGGCAGCCCCAGCATTTT,CASSFSPAGLGQPQHF
TRBJ1-1,NA,NA,TRBV7-9,TGTGCCAGCGGGGCGGAATTGAACACTGAAGCTTTCTTT,CASGAELNTEAFF
TRBJ2-1,NA,NA,TRBV29-1,TGCAGCGGTTCCGGGGCGAAAAAACAGGGTGAGCAGTTCTTC,CSGSGAKKQGEQFF
TRBJ2-1,NA,NA,TRBV5-1,TGCGCCAGCAGCTTTCGTCGACCTTCAGTGGGCTCCTACAATGAGCAGTTCTTC,CASSFRRPSVGSYNEQFF
TRBJ1-5,TRBD1,NA,TRBV11-2,TGTGCCAGCAGCTCCGGGACAGGCCAAAAGTATAGCAATCAGCCCCAGCATTTT,CASSSGTGQKYSNQPQHF
TRBJ1-1,NA,few,TRBV20-1,TGCAGTGCTAGAGACCCTCTCCGGGGGGGCACTGAAGCTTTCTTT,CSARDPLRGGTEAFF
TRBJ2-7,TRBD2,NA,TRBV20-1,TGCAGTTCCCTGGGGGATAGCGGGAGCTACGAGCAGTACTTC,CSSLGDSGSYEQYF
TRBJ2-7,NA,NA,TRBV12-3/TRBV12-4,TGTGCCAGCAACGGGCGGGGATCCTACGAGCAGTACTTC,CASNGRGSYEQYF
TRBJ2-2,NA,few,TRBV24-1,TGTGCCACCAGTGGACAGCACACCGGGGAGCTGTTTTTT,CATSGQHTGELFF